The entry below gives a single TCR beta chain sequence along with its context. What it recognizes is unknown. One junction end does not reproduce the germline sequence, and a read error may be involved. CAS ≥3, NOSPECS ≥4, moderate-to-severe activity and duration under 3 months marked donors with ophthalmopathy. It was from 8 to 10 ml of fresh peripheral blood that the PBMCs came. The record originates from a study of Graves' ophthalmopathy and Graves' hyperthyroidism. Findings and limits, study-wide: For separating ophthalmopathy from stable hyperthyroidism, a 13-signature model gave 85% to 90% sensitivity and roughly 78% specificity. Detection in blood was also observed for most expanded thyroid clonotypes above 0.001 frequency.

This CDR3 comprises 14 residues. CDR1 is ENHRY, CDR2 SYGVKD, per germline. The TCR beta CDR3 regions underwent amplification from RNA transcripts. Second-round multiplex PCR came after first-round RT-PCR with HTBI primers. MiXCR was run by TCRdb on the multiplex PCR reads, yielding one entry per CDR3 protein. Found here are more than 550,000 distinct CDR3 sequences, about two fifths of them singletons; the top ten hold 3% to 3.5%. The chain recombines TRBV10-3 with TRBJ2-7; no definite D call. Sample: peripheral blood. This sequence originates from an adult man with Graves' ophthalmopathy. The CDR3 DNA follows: TGTGCCAGCAGTTACGCACTCGGAGCCTACGAGCAGTACTTC. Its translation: CASSYALGAYEQYF.